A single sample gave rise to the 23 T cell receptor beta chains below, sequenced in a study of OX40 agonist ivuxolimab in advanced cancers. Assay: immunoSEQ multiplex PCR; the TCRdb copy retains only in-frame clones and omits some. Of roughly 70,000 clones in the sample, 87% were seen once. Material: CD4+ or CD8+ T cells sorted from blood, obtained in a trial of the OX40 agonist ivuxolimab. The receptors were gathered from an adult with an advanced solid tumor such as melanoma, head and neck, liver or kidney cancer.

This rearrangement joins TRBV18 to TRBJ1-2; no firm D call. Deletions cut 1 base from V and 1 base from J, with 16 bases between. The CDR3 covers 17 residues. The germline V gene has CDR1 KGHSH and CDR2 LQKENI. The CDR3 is CASSPLLTSNINYGYTF. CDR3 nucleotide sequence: TGTGCCAGCTCACCACTTCTGACTTCGAACATTAACTATGGCTACACCTTC.

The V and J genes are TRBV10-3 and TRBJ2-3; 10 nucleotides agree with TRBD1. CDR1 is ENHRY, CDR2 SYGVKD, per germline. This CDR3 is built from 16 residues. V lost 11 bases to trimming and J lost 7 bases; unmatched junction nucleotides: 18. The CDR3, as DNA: TGTGCCTCCCAACGGGGGGAGACAGGGGGCATGAATACGCAGTATTTT. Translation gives CASQRGETGGMNTQYF.

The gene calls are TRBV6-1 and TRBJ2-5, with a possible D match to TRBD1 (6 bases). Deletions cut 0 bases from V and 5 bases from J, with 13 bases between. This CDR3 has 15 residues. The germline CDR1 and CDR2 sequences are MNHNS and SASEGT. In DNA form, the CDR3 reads TGTGCCAGCAGTGAAGCTGCAGGGGCTCGGGAGACCCAGTACTTC. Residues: CASSEAAGARETQYF.

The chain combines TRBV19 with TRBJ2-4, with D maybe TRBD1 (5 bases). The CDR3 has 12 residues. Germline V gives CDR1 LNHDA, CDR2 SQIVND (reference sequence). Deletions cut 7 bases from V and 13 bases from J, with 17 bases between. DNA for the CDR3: TGTGCCAGTATTGGCCCTGCAAGGACACAGTACTTC. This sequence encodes CASIGPARTQYF.

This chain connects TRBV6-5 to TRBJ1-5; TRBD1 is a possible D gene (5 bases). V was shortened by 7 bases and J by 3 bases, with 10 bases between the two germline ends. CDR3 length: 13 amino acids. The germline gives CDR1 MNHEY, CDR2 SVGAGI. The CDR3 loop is CASKAGTNQPQHF. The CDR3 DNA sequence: TGTGCCAGCAAGGCAGGGACCAATCAGCCCCAGCATTTT.

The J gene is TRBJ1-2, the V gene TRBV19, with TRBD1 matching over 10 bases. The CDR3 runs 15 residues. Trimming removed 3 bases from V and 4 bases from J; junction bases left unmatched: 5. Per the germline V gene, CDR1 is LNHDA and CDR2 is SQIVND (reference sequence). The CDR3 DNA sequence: TGTGCCAGTAGTATCTTGGGACAGGGGTCCTATGGCTACACCTTC. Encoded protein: CASSILGQGSYGYTF.

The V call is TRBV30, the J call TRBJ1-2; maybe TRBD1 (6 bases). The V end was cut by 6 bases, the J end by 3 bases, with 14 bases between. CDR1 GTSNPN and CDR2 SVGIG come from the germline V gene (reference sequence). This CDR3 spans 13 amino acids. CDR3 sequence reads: CACQDSLHYGYTF. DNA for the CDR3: TGTGCCTGCCAGGACAGCTTACACTATGGCTACACCTTC.

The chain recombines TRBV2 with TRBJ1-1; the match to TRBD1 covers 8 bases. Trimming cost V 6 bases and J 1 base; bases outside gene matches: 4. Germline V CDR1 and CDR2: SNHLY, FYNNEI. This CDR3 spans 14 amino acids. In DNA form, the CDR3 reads TGTGCCAGCAGGTCAGGGGGCACGAACACTGAAGCTTTCTTT. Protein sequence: CASRSGGTNTEAFF.

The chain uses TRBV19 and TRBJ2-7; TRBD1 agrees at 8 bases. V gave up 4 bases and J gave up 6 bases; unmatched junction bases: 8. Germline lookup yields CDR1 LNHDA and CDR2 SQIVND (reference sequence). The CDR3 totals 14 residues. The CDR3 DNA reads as TGTGCCAGTAGTAGGGACAGGACGGGGAGCGAGCAGTACTTC. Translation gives CASSRDRTGSEQYF.

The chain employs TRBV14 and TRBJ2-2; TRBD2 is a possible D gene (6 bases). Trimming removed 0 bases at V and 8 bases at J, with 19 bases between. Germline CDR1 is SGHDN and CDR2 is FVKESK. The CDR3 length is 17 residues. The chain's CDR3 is CASSQEGGVSGTGELFF. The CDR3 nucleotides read TGTGCCAGCAGCCAAGAGGGGGGAGTCAGCGGCACGGGGGAGCTGTTTTTT.

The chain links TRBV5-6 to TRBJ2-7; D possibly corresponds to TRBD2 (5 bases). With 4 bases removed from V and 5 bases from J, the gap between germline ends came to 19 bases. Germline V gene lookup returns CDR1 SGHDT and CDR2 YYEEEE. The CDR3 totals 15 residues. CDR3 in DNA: TGTGCCAGCAGCCCGTGGAGGCTGGGAGTCCACGAGCAGTACTTC. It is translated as CASSPWRLGVHEQYF.

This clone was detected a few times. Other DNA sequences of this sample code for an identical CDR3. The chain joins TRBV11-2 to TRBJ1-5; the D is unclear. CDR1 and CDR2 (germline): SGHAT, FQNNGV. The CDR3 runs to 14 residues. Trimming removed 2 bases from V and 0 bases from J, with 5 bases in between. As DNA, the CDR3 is TGTGCCAGCAGCTTATCTGATAGCAATCAGCCCCAGCATTTT. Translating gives CASSLSDSNQPQHF.

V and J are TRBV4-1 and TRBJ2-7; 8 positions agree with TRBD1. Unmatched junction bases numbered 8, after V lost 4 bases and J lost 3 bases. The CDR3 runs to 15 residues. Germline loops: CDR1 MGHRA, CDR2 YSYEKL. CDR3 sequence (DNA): TGCGCCAGCAGCCCCGGACAGGGTAACCTCTACGAGCAGTACTTC. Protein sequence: CASSPGQGNLYEQYF.

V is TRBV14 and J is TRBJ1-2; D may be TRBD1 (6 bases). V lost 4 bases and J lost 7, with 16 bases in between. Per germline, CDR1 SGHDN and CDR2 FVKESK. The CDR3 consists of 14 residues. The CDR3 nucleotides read TGTGCCAGCAGCCCACCCGACAGGATCAGTGGCTACACCTTC. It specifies CASSPPDRISGYTF. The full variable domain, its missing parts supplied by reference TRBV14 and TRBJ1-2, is EAGVTQFPSHSVIEKGQTVTLRCDPISGHDNLYWYRRVMGKEIKFLLHFVKESKQDESGMPNNRFLAERTGGTYSTLKVQPAELEDSGVYFCASSPPDRISGYTFGSGTRLTVV.

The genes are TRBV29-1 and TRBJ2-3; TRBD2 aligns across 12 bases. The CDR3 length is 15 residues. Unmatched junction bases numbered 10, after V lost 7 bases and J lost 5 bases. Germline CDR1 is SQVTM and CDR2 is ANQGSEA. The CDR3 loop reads CSGVTSGGPRDTQYF. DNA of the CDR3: TGCAGCGGGGTTACTAGCGGGGGGCCTAGAGATACGCAGTATTTT.

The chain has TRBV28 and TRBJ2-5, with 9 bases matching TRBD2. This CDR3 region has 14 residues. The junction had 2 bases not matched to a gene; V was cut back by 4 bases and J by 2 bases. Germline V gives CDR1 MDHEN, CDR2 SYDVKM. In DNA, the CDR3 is TGTGCCAGCAGTTCGACTAGCGGTCAAGAGACCCAGTACTTC. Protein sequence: CASSSTSGQETQYF.

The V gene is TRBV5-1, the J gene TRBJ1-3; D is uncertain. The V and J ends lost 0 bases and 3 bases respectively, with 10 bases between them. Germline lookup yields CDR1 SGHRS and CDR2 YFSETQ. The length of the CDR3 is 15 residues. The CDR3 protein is CASSLERTGGNTIYF. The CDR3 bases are TGCGCCAGCAGCTTGGAAAGAACCGGTGGAAACACCATATATTTT.

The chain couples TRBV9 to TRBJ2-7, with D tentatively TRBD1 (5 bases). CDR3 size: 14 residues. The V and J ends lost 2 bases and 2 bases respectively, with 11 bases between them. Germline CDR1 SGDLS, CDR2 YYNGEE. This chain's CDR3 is CASSVQGNTYEQYF. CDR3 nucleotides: TGTGCCAGCAGCGTGCAGGGAAATACCTACGAGCAGTACTTC.

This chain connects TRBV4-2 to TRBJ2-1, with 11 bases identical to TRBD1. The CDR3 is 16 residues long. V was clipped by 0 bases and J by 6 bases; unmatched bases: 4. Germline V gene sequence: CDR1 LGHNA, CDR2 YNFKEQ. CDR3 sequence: CASSQEDRGPANEQFF. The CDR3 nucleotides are TGTGCCAGCAGCCAAGAGGACAGGGGGCCGGCCAATGAGCAGTTCTTC.

The CDR3 loop reads CASSLSGLEANEKLFF. In DNA form, the CDR3 reads TGCGCCAGCAGCTTATCGGGATTGGAGGCTAATGAAAAACTGTTTTTT. This chain connects TRBV5-1 to TRBJ1-4; D not resolved. Germline V CDR1 and CDR2: SGHRS, YFSETQ. The CDR3 is 16 residues long. V was pared by 2 bases and J by 3 bases, with 14 bases between.

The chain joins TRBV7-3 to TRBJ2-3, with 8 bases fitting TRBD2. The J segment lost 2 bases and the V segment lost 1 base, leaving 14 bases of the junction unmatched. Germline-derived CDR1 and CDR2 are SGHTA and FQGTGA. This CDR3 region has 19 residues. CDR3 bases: TGTGCCAGCAGCTTAAAGTATAGCGGGATCGGTGTCAACACAGATACGCAGTATTTT. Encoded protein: CASSLKYSGIGVNTDTQYF.

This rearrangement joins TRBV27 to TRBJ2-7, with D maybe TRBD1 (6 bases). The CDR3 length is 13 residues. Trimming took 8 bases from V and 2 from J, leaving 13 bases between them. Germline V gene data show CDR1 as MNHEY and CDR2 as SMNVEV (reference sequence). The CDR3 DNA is TGTGCCAGCGGGTACAGGGTTCCCTACGAGCAGTACTTC. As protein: CASGYRVPYEQYF.

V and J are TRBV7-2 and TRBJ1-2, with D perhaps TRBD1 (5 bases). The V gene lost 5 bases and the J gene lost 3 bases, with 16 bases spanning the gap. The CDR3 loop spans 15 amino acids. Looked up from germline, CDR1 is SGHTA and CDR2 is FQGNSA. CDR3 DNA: TGTGCCAGCAGCCGTCTACAGGAAGCCTACTATGGCTACACCTTC. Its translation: CASSRLQEAYYGYTF. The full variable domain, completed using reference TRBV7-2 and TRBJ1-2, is GAGVSQSPSNKVTEKGKDVELRCDPISGHTALYWYRQSLGQGLEFLIYFQGNSAPDKSGLPSDRFSAERTGGSVSTLTIQRTQQEDSAVYLCASSRLQEAYYGYTFGSGTRLTVV.